This TCR beta chain was sequenced in a study of blood T cell repertoires in COVID-19. Study in general: The samples span acute and convalescent COVID-19 from the United States, Italy and Spain.

Data came from immunoSEQ multiplex PCR; TCRdb stores just in-frame clones and leaves some out. The profile shows 250,000 to 350,000 clones, approximately 92% of them singletons. V gave up 5 bases and J gave up 15 bases, with 11 bases separating them. Germline-derived CDR1 and CDR2 are SGHTA and FQGNSA. CDR3 length: 11 residues. Ages ranged from about 18 to 89 years, with residence in about 23 US areas. Cohorts were based on clinical histories the participants reported. Sequencing used PBMCs or T cells enriched from blood (not recorded which). The chain carries TRBV7-2 and TRBJ2-6, with TRBD1 as a possible D gene (6 bases). The receptor's source is a woman aged 25 to 39 who had recovered from COVID-19. CDR3 bases: TGTGCCAGCAGCCGGGGACAAGACCTGACTTTC. This codes for CASSRGQDLTF. Based on the CDR3 plus reference TRBV7-2 and TRBJ2-6, the full variable domain is GAGVSQSPSNKVTEKGKDVELRCDPISGHTALYWYRQSLGQGLEFLIYFQGNSAPDKSGLPSDRFSAERTGGSVSTLTIQRTQQEDSAVYLCASSRGQDLTFGAGSRLTVL.